These 19 T cell receptor beta chains originate from one sample sequenced in a study of radiotherapy plus CTLA-4 blockade in lung cancer. This table comes from immunoSEQ multiplex PCR, and its TCRdb copy is limited to in-frame clones, with some not included. The profile shows about 93,000 clones, just over 85% of them singletons. Specimen: peripheral blood, collected from a patient treated with radiotherapy plus ipilimumab. These receptor sequences come from a human donor with non-small cell lung cancer that progressed on radiotherapy plus ipilimumab.

The genes are TRBV5-1 and TRBJ2-3; no clear D. Looked up from germline, CDR1 is SGHRS and CDR2 is YFSETQ. V was shortened by 0 bases and J by 14 bases, with 19 bases between the two germline ends. The CDR3 has 14 amino acids. CDR3 in DNA: TGCGCCAGCAGCTTGGAAGGCGTGATTTCCCGGTCGTATTTT. It codes for CASSLEGVISRSYF.

The V call is TRBV29-1, the J call TRBJ2-5; no clear D. The V gene lost 5 bases and the J gene lost 5 bases, with 30 bases spanning the gap. The length of the CDR3 is 18 residues. Germline lookup yields CDR1 SQVTM and CDR2 ANQGSEA. The CDR3 nucleotides read TGCAGCGTTCTGCCTACGACTGGCTTCCCCCCTTACGCGGAGACCCAGTACTTC. This sequence encodes CSVLPTTGFPPYAETQYF.

V and J are TRBV11-3 and TRBJ2-7; 8 bases match TRBD1. V dropped 7 bases and J dropped 4; count of bases not matched to a gene: 9. Looked up from germline, CDR1 is SGHNT and CDR2 is YENEEA. CDR3 length equals 14 residues. Written as DNA, the CDR3 is TGTGCCAGCACTCCAACCCAGGGGGCGTACGAGCAGTACTTC. This gives the protein CASTPTQGAYEQYF.

The rearrangement joins TRBV5-1 to TRBJ2-2; D not resolved. The CDR3 covers 11 residues. Germline assignment: CDR1 SGHRS and CDR2 YFSETQ. V lost 1 base and J 6 bases, leaving 1 base between the germline ends. The CDR3 protein is CASSLPGELFF. The CDR3 DNA reads TGCGCCAGCAGCTTGCCCGGGGAGCTGTTTTTT.

The chain employs TRBV11-1 and TRBJ2-1, with TRBD2 matching over 13 bases. Germline assignment: CDR1 SGHAT and CDR2 FQDESV (reference sequence). The CDR3 spans 15 residues. V dropped 5 bases and J dropped 10; count of bases not matched to a gene: 8. Written as DNA, the CDR3 is TGTGCCAGCAGCGCCGGACTAGCGGGAGAAGGCGAGCAGTTCTTC. Amino acids: CASSAGLAGEGEQFF.

This clone was seen more than once but under ten times. The rearrangement uses TRBV19 and TRBJ1-2; the D gene is possibly TRBD1 (5 bases). The CDR3 consists of 16 residues. V gave up 5 bases and J gave up 2 bases, with 18 bases separating them. The germline CDR1 and CDR2 sequences are LNHDA and SQIVND (reference sequence). CDR3 in amino acids: CASSPRRGGWNYGYTF. The DNA for the CDR3 is TGTGCCAGTAGTCCCCGTCGGGGGGGATGGAACTATGGCTACACCTTC.

Only one count was recorded for this clone. The chain joins TRBV5-5 to TRBJ2-1, with 9 bases matching TRBD2. Per the germline V gene, CDR1 is SGHKS and CDR2 is YYEKEE (reference sequence). CDR3 length: 15 residues. V shed 0 bases, J shed 6 bases, and the junction held 4 bases outside the gene matches. The CDR3 loop reads CASSLAGTSINEQFF. The CDR3 DNA reads as TGTGCCAGCAGCTTGGCCGGGACTAGCATCAATGAGCAGTTCTTC.

This chain links TRBV4-1 with TRBJ1-5; the match to TRBD1 covers 7 bases. Per the germline V gene, CDR1 is MGHRA and CDR2 is YSYEKL. V trimming: 0 bases; J trimming: 3 bases; junction bases outside the gene matches: 11. This CDR3 comprises 18 residues. CDR3: CASSQDLVRTGNNQPQHF. CDR3 DNA: TGCGCCAGCAGCCAAGATTTGGTTCGGACAGGTAACAATCAGCCCCAGCATTTT.

The chain joins TRBV6-5 to TRBJ1-1; tentatively, D is TRBD1 (5 bases). The germline gives CDR1 MNHEY, CDR2 SVGAGI. This CDR3 has 13 residues. Deletions cut 2 bases from V and 11 bases from J, with 15 bases between. The CDR3 bases are TGTGCCAGCAGTTACAGGAGGGGCTCATGGGCTTTCTTT. It specifies CASSYRRGSWAFF.

This sequence joins TRBV9 and TRBJ1-1; 7 bases are a match to TRBD1. V trimming: 4 bases; J trimming: 1 base; junction bases outside the gene matches: 7. The CDR3 sequence is 15 residues long. Germline CDR1 is SGDLS and CDR2 is YYNGEE. The CDR3 is CASSTMGQTNTEAFF. As DNA, the CDR3 is TGTGCCAGCAGCACGATGGGACAGACGAACACTGAAGCTTTCTTT.

The chain recombines TRBV11-3 with TRBJ1-3; perhaps TRBD1 as D (5 bases). The CDR3 extends over 13 amino acids. The germline V gene encodes CDR1 SGHNT and CDR2 YENEEA. V was pared by 3 bases and J by 2 bases, with 5 bases between. The CDR3 sequence is CASSLGPGNTIYF. The CDR3 bases are TGTGCCAGCAGCTTGGGACCTGGAAACACCATATATTTT.

V is TRBV30 and J is TRBJ1-1; 7 nucleotides match TRBD1. Germline V gives CDR1 GTSNPN, CDR2 SVGIG (reference sequence). The V gene end was trimmed by 1 base and the J gene end by 0 bases; junction bases not matched to a gene: 5. The CDR3 consists of 15 residues. CDR3 bases: TGTGCCTGGAGTGCCGCCGGGACAGTGAACACTGAAGCTTTCTTT. It yields the protein CAWSAAGTVNTEAFF.

The chain recombines TRBV5-1 with TRBJ2-2; D perhaps matches TRBD2 (7 bases). The CDR3 is made up of 15 amino acids. V lost 9 bases, J lost 1 base, and 16 bases lay in between. CDR1 SGHRS and CDR2 YFSETQ come from the germline V gene. The CDR3 DNA follows: TGCGCCACCTCCGGGGGGCTACAGAACACCGGGGAGCTGTTTTTT. The encoded protein is CATSGGLQNTGELFF.

This sequence joins TRBV5-4 and TRBJ2-5; D call uncertain. V was trimmed by 3 bases and J by 7 bases, leaving 13 bases between them. The CDR3 contains 13 residues. Germline CDR1 is SGHNT and CDR2 is YYREEE (reference sequence). CDR3: CASSSPGSGTQYF. The CDR3 DNA reads as TGTGCCAGCAGCTCCCCGGGCTCGGGGACCCAGTACTTC.

This clone was picked up one time. The V call is TRBV9, the J call TRBJ2-7; D not certain. Trimming removed 4 bases from V and 3 bases from J, with 11 bases in between. Germline lookup yields CDR1 SGDLS and CDR2 YYNGEE. The CDR3 has 13 residues. This CDR3 reads CASSPPGSYEQYF. The CDR3 DNA is TGTGCCAGCAGCCCCCCAGGAAGCTACGAGCAGTACTTC.

The chain combines TRBV2 with TRBJ2-7; TRBD1 is a possible D gene (6 bases). Trimming pared 6 bases from V and 0 bases from J, leaving 15 bases between. The CDR3 totals 15 residues. CDR1 and CDR2 from the germline V gene are SNHLY and FYNNEI. CDR3 protein: CASRWGLGLSYEQYF. The CDR3 DNA reads TGTGCCAGCAGATGGGGGCTGGGGCTCTCCTACGAGCAGTACTTC.

The genes are TRBV30 and TRBJ2-5; D gene ambiguous. The V end lost 2 bases, the J end lost 5 bases, and 9 bases lay between the germline ends. Germline CDR1 and CDR2: GTSNPN and SVGIG (reference sequence). The CDR3 length is 12 residues. CDR3 DNA sequence: TGTGCCTGGAGTTTGACGGCGGAGACCCAGTACTTC. This codes for CAWSLTAETQYF.

The chain combines TRBV5-8 with TRBJ1-3; D might be TRBD1 (5 bases). CDR1 is SGHTS, CDR2 YDEGEE, per germline. CDR3 length: 14 residues. The V and J ends lost 0 bases and 2 bases respectively, with 6 bases between them. CDR3 in amino acids: CASSLGGTGNTIYF. For the CDR3, the DNA is TGTGCCAGCAGCTTGGGGGGCACTGGAAACACCATATATTTT.

This chain uses TRBV7-6 with TRBJ2-1; the D gene is possibly TRBD1 (5 bases). V was cut by 2 bases and J by 8 bases, with 13 bases left in between. CDR3 length: 14 amino acids. The germline V gene encodes CDR1 SGHVS and CDR2 FNYEAQ. CDR3 sequence (DNA): TGTGCCAGCAGCTTACGCTCCCCAGGGCATGAGCAGTTCTTC. Its translation is CASSLRSPGHEQFF.